This T cell receptor beta chain was captured by sequencing in a study of PD-1 blockade in classical Hodgkin lymphoma. Findings and limits, study-wide: Still unresolved is the cause of the repertoire differences, which may be disease activity or prior therapy. When set against healthy donors, newly diagnosed patients were reported to show lower baseline TCR diversity. By C4D1 there was a significant rise in CD4+ TCR diversity but not in CD8+ TCR diversity.

To note about this clone: The antigen is not known.

Time point given: cycle 4 day 1 (C4D1), after six to seven weeks of nivolumab. With no exception, relapse followed autologous stem cell transplantation in all patients, and brentuximab vedotin exposure varied. Magnetic negative selection was used to purify CD8+ T cells from thawed PBMCs. Classification of best responses gave complete response, partial response or progressive disease. The ends were cut back, 1 base at V and 5 bases at J, with 12 bases in the middle. The CDR3 consists of 15 residues. Per the germline V gene, CDR1 is LGHNA and CDR2 is YNFKEQ. The assay was immunoSEQ multiplex PCR, and TCRdb's table has in-frame clones only and misses some. The repertoire holds 2,500 to 3,000 clones, with around 70% as singletons.

The TCR originated in a human donor with classical Hodgkin lymphoma. The sample in question was CD8+ T cells from blood, obtained before the fourth cycle of nivolumab. J is TRBJ2-1 and V is TRBV4-2, with a tentative D call TRBD1 (5 bases). CDR3 coding DNA: TGTGCCAGCAGCCAAGTCACAGGACGGGACAATGAGCAGTTCTTC. Protein sequence: CASSQVTGRDNEQFF.